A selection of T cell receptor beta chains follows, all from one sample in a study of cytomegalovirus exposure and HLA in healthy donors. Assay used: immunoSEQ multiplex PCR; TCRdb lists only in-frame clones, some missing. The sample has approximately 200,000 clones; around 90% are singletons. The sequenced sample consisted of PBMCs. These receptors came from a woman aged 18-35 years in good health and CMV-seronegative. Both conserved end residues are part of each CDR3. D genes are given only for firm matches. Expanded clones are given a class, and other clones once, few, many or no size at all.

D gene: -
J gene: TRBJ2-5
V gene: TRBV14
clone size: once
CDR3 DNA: TGTGCCAGCAGCCAAGAGCCGGGAAGAAAAGAGACCCAGTACTTC
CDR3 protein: CASSQEPGRKETQYF

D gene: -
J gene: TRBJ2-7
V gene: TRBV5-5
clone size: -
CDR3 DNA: TGTGCCAGCAGCTTCGAGGAATCCTACGAGCAGTACTTC
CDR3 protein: CASSFEESYEQYF

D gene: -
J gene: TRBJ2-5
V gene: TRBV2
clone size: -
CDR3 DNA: TGTGCCAGCAGCGCCGACCCATTTTCGACAGTCCACCAAGAGACCCAGTACTTC
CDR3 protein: CASSADPFSTVHQETQYF

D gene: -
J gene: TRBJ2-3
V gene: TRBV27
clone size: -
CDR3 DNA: TGTGCCAGCAGTTTAGAGCCCGGGAGCACAGATACGCAGTATTTT
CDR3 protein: CASSLEPGSTDTQYF

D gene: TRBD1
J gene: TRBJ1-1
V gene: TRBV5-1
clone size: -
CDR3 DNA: TGCGCCAGCAGCTTCCGGACAGGGGGCACTGAAGCTTTCTTT
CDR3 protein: CASSFRTGGTEAFF

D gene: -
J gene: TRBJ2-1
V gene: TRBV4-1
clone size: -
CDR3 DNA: TGCGCCAGCAGCCAACCCCCCTTCGGTTGGGAAACGGGAAGGCAGGAGCAGTTCTTC
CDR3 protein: CASSQPPFGWETGRQEQFF

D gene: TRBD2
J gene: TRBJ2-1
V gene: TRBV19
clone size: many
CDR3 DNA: TGTGCCAGTAAGATTACTAGCGGGAGTTCCAATGAGCAGTTCTTC
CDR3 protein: CASKITSGSSNEQFF

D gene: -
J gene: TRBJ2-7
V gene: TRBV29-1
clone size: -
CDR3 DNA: TGCAGCGTTGCCTTCGGAGAGATATCCTACGAGCAGTACTTC
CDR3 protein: CSVAFGEISYEQYF

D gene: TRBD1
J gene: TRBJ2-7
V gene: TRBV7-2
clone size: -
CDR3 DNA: TGTGCCAGCAGCCCAGGACAGGGAGCCTACGAGCAGTACTTC
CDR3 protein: CASSPGQGAYEQYF

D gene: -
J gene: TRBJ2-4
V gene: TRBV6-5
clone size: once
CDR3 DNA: TGTGCCAGCAGTTACGGGGCGCAGGGTAAAAACATTCAGTACTTC
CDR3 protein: CASSYGAQGKNIQYF

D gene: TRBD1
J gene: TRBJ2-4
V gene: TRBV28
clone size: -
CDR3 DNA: TGTGCCAGCACCCTGAAGGACAGGTCTCTAGCCAAAAACATTCAGTACTTC
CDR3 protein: CASTLKDRSLAKNIQYF

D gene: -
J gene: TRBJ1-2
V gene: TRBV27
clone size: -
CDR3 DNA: TGTGCCAGCAGTTTAGCGGCAGGGCACGCACCCCTTCTCTTC
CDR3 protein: CASSLAAGHAPLLF

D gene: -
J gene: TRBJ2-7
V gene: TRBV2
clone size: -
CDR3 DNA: TGTGCCAGCAGTGAAGTCCGAGACACCATCTCCTACGAGCAGTACTTC
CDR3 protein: CASSEVRDTISYEQYF

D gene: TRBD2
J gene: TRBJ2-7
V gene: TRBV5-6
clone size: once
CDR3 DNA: TGTGCCAGCAGCTTCTCCGGGACTAGCGGGTATTCCTACGAGCAGTACTTC
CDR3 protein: CASSFSGTSGYSYEQYF

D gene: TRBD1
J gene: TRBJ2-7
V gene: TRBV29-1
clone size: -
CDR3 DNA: TGCAGCGCCCGGACAGGGACACAAGCCTACGAGCAGTACTTC
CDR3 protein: CSARTGTQAYEQYF